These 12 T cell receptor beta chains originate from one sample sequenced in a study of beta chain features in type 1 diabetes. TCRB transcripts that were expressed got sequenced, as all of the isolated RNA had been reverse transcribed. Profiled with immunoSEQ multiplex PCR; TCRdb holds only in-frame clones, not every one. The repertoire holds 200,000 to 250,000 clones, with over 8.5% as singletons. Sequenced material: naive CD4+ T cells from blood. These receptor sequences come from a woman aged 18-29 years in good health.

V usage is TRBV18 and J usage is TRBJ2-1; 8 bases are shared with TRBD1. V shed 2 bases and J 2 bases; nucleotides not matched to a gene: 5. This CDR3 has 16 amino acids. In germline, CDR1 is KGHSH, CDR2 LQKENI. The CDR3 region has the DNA TGTGCCAGCTCACCAACGACAGGGGCCCCCTACAATGAGCAGTTCTTC. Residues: CASSPTTGAPYNEQFF.

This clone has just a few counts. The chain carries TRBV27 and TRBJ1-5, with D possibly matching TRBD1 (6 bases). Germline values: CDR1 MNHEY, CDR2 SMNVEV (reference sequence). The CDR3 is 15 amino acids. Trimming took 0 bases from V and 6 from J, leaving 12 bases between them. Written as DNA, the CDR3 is TGTGCCAGCAGTTTATCTACAGGGATGGGTCAGCCCCAGCATTTT. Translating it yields CASSLSTGMGQPQHF.

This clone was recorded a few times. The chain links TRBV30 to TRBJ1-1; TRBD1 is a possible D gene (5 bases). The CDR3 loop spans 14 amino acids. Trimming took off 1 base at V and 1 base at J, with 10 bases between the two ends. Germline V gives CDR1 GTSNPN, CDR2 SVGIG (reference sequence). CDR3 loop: CAWSGWTQNTEAFF. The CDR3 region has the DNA TGTGCCTGGAGTGGTTGGACACAGAACACTGAAGCTTTCTTT.

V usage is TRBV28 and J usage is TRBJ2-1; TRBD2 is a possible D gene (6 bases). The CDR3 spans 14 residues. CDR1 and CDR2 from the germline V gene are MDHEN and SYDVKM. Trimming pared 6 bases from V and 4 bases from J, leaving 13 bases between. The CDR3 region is CASRLGRGYNEQFF. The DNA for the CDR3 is TGTGCCAGCAGGTTGGGGCGGGGTTACAATGAGCAGTTCTTC. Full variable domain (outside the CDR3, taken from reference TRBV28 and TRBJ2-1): DVKVTQSSRYLVKRTGEKVFLECVQDMDHENMFWYRQDPGLGLRLIYFSYDVKMKEKGDIPEGYSVSREKKERFSLILESASTNQTSMYLCASRLGRGYNEQFFGPGTRLTVL.

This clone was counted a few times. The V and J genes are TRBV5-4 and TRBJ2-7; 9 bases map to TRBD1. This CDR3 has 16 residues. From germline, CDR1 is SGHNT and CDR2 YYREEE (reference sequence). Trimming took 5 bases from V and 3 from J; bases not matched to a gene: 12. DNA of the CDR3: TGTGCCAGCAGGAAGGACCCGGGACAGGGCCTCTACGAGCAGTACTTC. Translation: CASRKDPGQGLYEQYF.

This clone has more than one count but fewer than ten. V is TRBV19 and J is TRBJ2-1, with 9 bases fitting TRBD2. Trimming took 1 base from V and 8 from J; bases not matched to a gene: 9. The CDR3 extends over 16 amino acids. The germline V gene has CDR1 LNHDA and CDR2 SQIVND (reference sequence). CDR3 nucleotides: TGTGCCAGTAGTATAGTCGGCGGGAGGGCTATCGATGAGCAGTTCTTC. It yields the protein CASSIVGGRAIDEQFF.

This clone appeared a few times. The CDR3 loop reads CAAGLAVTGELFF. CDR3 nucleotides: TGTGCCGCGGGACTAGCTGTCACCGGGGAGCTGTTTTTT. This chain connects TRBV19 to TRBJ2-2, with 9 bases identical to TRBD2. This CDR3 is 13 amino acids long. Unmatched junction bases numbered 5, after V lost 11 bases and J lost 4 bases. Germline-derived CDR1 and CDR2 are LNHDA and SQIVND (reference sequence).

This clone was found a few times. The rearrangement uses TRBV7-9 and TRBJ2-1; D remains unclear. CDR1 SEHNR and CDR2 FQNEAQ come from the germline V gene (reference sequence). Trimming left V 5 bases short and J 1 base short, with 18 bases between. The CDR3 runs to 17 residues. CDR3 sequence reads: CASSLQSGRRSYNEQFF. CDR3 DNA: TGTGCCAGCAGCCTTCAGTCAGGCAGAAGATCCTACAATGAGCAGTTCTTC.

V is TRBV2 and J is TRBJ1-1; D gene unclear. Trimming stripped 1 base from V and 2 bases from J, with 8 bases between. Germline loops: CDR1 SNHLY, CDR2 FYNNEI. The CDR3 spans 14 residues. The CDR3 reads CASSEGAPNTEAFF. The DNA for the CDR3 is TGTGCCAGCAGTGAAGGGGCACCTAACACTGAAGCTTTCTTT.

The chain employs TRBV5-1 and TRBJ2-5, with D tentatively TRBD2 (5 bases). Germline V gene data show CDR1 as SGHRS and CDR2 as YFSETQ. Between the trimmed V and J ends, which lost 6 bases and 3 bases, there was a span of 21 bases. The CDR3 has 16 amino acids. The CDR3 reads CASNSEGRSGKETQYF. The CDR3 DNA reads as TGCGCCAGCAACTCAGAGGGCAGATCGGGGAAAGAGACCCAGTACTTC.

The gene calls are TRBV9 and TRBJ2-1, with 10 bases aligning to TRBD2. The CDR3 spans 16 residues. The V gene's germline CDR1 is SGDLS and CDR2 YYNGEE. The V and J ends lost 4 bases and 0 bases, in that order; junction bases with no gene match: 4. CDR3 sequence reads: CASSPSGGSSYNEQFF. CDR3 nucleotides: TGTGCCAGCAGCCCTAGCGGGGGCAGCTCCTACAATGAGCAGTTCTTC.

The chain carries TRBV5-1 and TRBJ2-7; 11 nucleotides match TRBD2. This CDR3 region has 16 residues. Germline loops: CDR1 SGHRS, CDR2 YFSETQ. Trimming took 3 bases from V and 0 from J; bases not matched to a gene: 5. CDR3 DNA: TGCGCCAGCAGCTCGGGACTAGCGGACGTCTCCTACGAGCAGTACTTC. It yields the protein CASSSGLADVSYEQYF.